The 3 T cell receptor beta chains given below trace back to one sample, sequenced in a study of CD8+ T cells in alopecia areata (dated by TCRdb to 2016 to 2019). Read against the paper, the sample's time point label means: baseline before oral tofacitinib. The method was the immunoSEQ multiplex PCR assay. RNA was extracted from all samples and reverse transcribed into cDNA as template for TCR sequencing. The source is immuneACCESS, and TCRdb retained only in-frame sequences with V and J called. Part of the clones is not carried over; for the studies checked, unresolved V genes explain less than half of this, and the remainder is unexplained. Across this sample there are roughly 150,000 clones, with over 80% seen only once. The ten largest clonotypes hold roughly 16% of the sample. The material sequenced was CD8+ T cells sorted from blood, taken at week 0. Source of these receptors: a human donor with alopecia areata.

The chain joins TRBV2 to TRBJ1-2, with 7 bases that match TRBD1. V lost 6 bases to trimming and J lost 2 bases; unmatched junction nucleotides: 12. This CDR3 spans 16 amino acids. CDR1 is SNHLY and CDR2 is FYNNEI in the germline V gene. The CDR3 nucleotides read TGTGCCAGCAGCCCACCAGGGGGGGGCGGAAACTATGGCTACACCTTC. It specifies CASSPPGGGGNYGYTF.

V is TRBV15 and J is TRBJ1-2; D is ambiguous. CDR1 is LNHNV, CDR2 YYDKDF, per germline (reference sequence). Trimming took 0 bases from V and 4 from J, leaving 6 bases between them. CDR3 length equals 13 residues. The CDR3 nucleotides read TGTGCCACCAGCAGAGATCGGGGCTATGGCTACACCTTC. It codes for CATSRDRGYGYTF.

This clone has only a few counts. This chain links TRBV6-1 with TRBJ2-1, with D unclear. The CDR3 sequence is 14 residues long. V lost 5 bases and J 7 bases, leaving 15 bases between the germline ends. The germline V gene encodes CDR1 MNHNS and CDR2 SASEGT. As DNA, the CDR3 is TGTGCCAGCAGTTATTCCGGGCTTCAAAATGAGCAGTTCTTC. It yields the protein CASSYSGLQNEQFF.